This TCR beta chain is drawn from a study of T-cell memory formation after mild COVID-19. The study's findings and limits: A second wave expanding day 15 to 37 was CD4+-biased; contracting clones were balanced. Certain responding clones were present in pre-infection memory, suggesting participation of cross-reactive memory.

cDNA libraries for TCR alpha and TCR beta, carrying sample barcodes and UMIs, came from 5'RACE with constant-segment primers. TCRdb reanalysed the 5' RACE reads using MiXCR and keeps one entry per CDR3 protein. The table records roughly 150,000 distinct CDR3 sequences, 13% of them present only once. The CDR3 contains 10 residues. Trimming pared 8 bases from V and 5 bases from J, leaving 6 bases between. Germline V lookup: CDR1 LGHDT, CDR2 YNNKEL (reference sequence). This clonotype showed up just a few times. Its antigen remains unidentified. The sample taken for sequencing was PBMCs or a T cell subset sorted from them (not recorded which). The rearrangement joins TRBV3-1 to TRBJ2-5; D gene uncertain. The TCR originated in a man between 18 and 29 years old who had mild COVID-19 (a few samples of this study predate the infection). Cell type and time point are not known. For the CDR3, the DNA is TGTGCCAGCGGACCGGAGACCCAGTACTTC. Translating gives CASGPETQYF.